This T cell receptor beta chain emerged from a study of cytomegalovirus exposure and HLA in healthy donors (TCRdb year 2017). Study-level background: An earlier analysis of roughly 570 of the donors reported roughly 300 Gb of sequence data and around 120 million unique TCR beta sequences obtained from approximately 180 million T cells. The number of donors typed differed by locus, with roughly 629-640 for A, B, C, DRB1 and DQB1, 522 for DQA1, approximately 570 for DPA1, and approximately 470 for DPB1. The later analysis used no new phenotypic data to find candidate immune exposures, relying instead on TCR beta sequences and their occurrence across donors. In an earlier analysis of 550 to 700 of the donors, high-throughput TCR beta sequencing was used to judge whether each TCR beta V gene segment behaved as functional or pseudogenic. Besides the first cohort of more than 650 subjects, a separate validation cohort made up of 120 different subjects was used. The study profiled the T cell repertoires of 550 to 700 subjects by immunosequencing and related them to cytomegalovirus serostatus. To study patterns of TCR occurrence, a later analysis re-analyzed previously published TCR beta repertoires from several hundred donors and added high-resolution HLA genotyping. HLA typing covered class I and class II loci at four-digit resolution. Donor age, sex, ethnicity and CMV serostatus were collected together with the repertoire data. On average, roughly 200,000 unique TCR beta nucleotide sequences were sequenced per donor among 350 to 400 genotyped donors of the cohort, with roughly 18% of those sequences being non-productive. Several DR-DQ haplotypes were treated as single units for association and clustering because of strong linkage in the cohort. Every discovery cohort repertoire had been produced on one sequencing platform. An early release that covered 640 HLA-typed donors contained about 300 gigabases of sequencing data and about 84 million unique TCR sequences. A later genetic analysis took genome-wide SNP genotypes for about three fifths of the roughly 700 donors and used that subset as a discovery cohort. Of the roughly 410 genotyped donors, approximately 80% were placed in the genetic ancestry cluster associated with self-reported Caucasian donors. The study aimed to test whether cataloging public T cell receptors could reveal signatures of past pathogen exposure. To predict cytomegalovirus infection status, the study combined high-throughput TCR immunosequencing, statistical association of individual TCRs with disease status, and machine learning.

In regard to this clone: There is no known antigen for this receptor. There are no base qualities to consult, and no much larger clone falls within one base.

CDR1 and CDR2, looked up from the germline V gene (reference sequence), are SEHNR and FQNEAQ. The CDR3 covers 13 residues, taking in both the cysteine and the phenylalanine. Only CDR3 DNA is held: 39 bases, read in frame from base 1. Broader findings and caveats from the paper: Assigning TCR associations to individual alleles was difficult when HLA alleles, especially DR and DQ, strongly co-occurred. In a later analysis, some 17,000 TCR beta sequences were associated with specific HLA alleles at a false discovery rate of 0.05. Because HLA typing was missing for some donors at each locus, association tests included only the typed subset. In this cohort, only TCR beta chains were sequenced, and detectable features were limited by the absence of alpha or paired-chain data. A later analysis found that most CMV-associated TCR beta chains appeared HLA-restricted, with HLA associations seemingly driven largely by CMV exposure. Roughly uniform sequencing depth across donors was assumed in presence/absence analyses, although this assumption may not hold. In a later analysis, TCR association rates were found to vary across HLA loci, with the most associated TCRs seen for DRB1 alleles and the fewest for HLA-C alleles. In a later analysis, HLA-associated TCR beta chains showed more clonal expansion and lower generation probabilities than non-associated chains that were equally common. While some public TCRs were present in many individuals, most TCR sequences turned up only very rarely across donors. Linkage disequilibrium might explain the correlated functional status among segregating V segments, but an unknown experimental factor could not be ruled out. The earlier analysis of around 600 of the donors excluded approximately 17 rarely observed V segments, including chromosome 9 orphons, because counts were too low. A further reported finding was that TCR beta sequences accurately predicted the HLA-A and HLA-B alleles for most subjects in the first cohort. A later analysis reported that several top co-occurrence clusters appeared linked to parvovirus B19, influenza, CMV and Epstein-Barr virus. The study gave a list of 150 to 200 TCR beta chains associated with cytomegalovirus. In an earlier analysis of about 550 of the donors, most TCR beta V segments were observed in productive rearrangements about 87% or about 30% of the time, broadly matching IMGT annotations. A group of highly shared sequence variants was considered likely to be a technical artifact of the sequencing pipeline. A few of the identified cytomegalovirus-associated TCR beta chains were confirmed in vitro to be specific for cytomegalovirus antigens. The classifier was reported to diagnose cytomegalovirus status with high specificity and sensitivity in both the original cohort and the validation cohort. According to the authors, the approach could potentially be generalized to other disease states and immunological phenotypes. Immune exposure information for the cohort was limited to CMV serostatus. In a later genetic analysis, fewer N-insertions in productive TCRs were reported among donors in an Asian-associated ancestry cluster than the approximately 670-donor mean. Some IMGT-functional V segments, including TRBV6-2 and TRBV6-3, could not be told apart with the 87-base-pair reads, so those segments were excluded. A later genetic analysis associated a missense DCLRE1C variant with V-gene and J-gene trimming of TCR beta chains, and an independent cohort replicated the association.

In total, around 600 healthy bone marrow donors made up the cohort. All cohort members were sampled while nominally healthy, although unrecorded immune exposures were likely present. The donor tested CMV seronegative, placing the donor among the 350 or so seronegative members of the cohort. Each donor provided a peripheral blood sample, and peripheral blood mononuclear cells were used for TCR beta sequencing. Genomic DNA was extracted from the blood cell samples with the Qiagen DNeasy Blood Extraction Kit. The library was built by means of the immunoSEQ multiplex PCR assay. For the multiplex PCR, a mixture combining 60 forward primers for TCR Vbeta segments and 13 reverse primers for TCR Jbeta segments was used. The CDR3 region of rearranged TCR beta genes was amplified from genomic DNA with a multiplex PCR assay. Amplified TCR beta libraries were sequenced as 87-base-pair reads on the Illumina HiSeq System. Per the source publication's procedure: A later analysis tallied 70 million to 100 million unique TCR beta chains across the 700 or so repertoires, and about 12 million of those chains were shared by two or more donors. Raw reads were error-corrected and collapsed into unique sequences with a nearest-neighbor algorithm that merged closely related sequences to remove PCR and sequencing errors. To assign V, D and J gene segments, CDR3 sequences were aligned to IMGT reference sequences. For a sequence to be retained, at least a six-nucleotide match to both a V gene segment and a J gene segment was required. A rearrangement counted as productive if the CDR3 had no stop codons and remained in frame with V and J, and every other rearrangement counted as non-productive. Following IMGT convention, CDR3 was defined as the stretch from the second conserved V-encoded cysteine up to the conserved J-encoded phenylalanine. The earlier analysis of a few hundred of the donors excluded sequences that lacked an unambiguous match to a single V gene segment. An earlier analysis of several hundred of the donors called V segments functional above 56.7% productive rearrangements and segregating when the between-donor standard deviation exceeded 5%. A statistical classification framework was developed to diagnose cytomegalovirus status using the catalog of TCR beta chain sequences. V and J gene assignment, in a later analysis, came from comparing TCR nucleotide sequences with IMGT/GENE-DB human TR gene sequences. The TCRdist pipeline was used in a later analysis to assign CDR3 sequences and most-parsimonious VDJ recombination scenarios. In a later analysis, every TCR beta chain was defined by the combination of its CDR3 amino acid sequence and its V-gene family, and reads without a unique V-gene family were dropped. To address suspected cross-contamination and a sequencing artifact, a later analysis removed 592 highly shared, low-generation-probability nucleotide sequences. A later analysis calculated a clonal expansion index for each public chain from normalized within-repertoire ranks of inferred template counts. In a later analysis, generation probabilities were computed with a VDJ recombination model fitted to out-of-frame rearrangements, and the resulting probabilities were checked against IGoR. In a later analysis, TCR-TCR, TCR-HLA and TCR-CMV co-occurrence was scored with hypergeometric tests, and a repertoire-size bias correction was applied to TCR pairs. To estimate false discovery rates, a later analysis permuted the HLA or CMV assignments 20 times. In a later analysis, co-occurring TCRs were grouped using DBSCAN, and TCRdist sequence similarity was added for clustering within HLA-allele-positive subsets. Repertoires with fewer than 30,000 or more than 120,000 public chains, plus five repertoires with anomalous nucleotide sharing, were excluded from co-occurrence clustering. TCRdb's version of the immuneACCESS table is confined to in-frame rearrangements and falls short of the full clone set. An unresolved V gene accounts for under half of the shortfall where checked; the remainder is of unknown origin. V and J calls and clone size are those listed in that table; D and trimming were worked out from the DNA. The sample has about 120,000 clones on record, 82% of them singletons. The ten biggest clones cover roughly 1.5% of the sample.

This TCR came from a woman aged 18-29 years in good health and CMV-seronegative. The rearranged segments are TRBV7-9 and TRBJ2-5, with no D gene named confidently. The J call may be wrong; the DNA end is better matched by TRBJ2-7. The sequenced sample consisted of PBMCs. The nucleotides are TGTGCCAGCAGCTTTGACACGACCTACGAGCAGTACTTC. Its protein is CASSFDTTYEQYF.